This TCR beta chain was captured in a study of cytomegalovirus exposure and HLA in healthy donors (TCRdb year 2017). In terms of the full investigation: The 500 to 800 repertoires of the first cohort and the roughly 120 validation repertoires were produced on the same platform, according to a later analysis. The study aimed to test whether cataloging public T cell receptors could reveal signatures of past pathogen exposure. In addition to the first cohort of 666 subjects, a separate validation cohort of 120 different subjects was used. High-throughput TCR immunosequencing, statistical association of individual TCRs with disease status, and machine learning were combined to predict cytomegalovirus infection status. The full study reports these points: A later analysis lacked HLA typing for the validation cohort, so it scored co-occurrence in that cohort across all 110 or so repertoires. A total of 150 to 200 TCR beta chains were listed by the study as associated with cytomegalovirus. In a later analysis, TCRs clustered in the first cohort were found to also tend to co-occur in the 110 or so validation repertoires, with about 93% of cluster scores above 0. It was suggested by the authors that the approach could potentially be generalized to other disease states and immunological phenotypes. In both the original and validation cohorts, the classifier was reported to diagnose cytomegalovirus status with high specificity and sensitivity. In vitro tests confirmed that three of the cytomegalovirus-associated TCR beta chains recognize cytomegalovirus antigens. Across donors, most TCR sequences were observed very rarely, whereas some public TCRs were present in many individuals.

As regards this clone: Its recognized antigen is unknown. No base quality information exists; no much larger clone differs at one position.

The library was produced with the immunoSEQ multiplex PCR assay. Turning to the authors' computational methods: A statistical classification framework was developed to diagnose cytomegalovirus status using the catalog of TCR beta chain sequences. The clones in this table, taken by TCRdb from immuneACCESS, are in-frame only. Not every clone is retained; where verified, under half of the shortfall comes from an unresolved V gene, and the cause of the rest is unknown. V and J calls and clone size are copied from that table; D and trimming were computed from the DNA. The sample yields roughly 270,000 clones; roughly 90% were counted once. Of the sample, over 0.7% is held by the ten largest clones. The donors belonged to the validation cohort of roughly 120 subjects, which was separate from the approximately 700-subject first cohort. V is reduced by 2 bases and J by 1 base, leaving a spacing of 8 bases between them. The CDR3 sequence holds 14 residues, the cysteine and phenylalanine included. Just the 42-base CDR3 DNA is kept, in frame starting at base 1. Taken from the germline V gene, the CDR1 and CDR2 loops are SNHLY and FYNNEI.

The sequence derives from a woman aged 18 to 35 in good health and CMV-seronegative. The rearranged chain carries TRBV2 and TRBJ1-1; TRBD1 is perhaps the D gene, given 5 matching bases. Sequencing was performed on PBMCs. The CDR3 region has the sequence CASSEIQGNTEAFF. The DNA reads as follows: TGTGCCAGCAGTGAAATCCAGGGGAACACTGAAGCTTTCTTT.